A selection of T cell receptor beta chains follows, all from one sample in a study of blood T cell repertoires in COVID-19. Method: immunoSEQ multiplex PCR; TCRdb's copy keeps in-frame clones and lacks some. The data contain roughly 90,000 clones, roughly 79% of them seen just once; the ten biggest clones take up less than 20%. Material: peripheral blood. All receptors come from a human donor in a cohort sampled during active COVID-19. CDR3s include the opening cysteine and the closing phenylalanine or tryptophan. The D gene is left open where the match is weak. Clone size is shown for a subset of rows, as once, few, many or a class of expanded clone.

V gene	D gene	J gene	clone size	CDR3 length	CDR3 protein	CDR3 DNA
TRBV28	.	TRBJ1-2	.	13	CASSATGPYGYTF	TGTGCCAGCAGTGCTACAGGGCCCTATGGCTACACCTTC
TRBV27	.	TRBJ2-7	.	15	CASSSRERSGNEQYF	TGTGCCAGCAGTTCCAGAGAGAGGTCGGGTAACGAGCAGTACTTC
TRBV19	.	TRBJ1-2	.	13	CASSIRSPSGYTF	TGTGCCAGTAGTATAAGGAGTCCCTCGGGCTACACCTTC
TRBV15	.	TRBJ1-1	.	15	CATSQGGIGRTEAFF	TGTGCCACCAGTCAAGGAGGGATCGGTAGGACTGAAGCTTTCTTT
TRBV3-1/TRBV3-2	.	TRBJ1-1	.	16	CASSLRGGIRDTEAFF	TGTGCCAGCAGCCTAAGGGGGGGGATTAGGGACACTGAAGCTTTCTTT
TRBV5-4	TRBD2	TRBJ2-7	.	14	CASSPGLAVGEQYF	TGTGCCAGCAGCCCAGGACTAGCGGTGGGAGAGCAGTACTTC
TRBV11-2	.	TRBJ2-2	few	13	CATGGENTGELFF	TGTGCCACCGGGGGAGAGAACACCGGGGAGCTGTTTTTT
TRBV5-1	.	TRBJ2-5	.	14	CASSTGGTQETQYF	TGCGCCAGCAGTACCGGCGGGACCCAAGAGACCCAGTACTTC
TRBV5-5	.	TRBJ2-1	.	14	CASSLGSSYNEQFF	TGTGCCAGCAGCTTGGGGAGCTCCTACAATGAGCAGTTCTTC
TRBV5-1	TRBD1	TRBJ2-7	.	14	CASSLEDRPYEQYF	TGCGCCAGCAGCTTGGAGGACAGGCCCTACGAGCAGTACTTC
TRBV27	TRBD1	TRBJ1-2	.	16	CASSFGQGASVAGYTF	TGTGCCAGCAGTTTCGGTCAGGGGGCGTCGGTGGCTGGCTACACCTTC
TRBV6-5	.	TRBJ1-1	few	15	CAIQGTLTARTEAFF	TGTGCCATCCAGGGAACCTTAACGGCCCGGACTGAAGCTTTCTTT
TRBV9	TRBD1	TRBJ1-3	.	16	CASSKGQGNSGNTIYF	TGTGCCAGCAGCAAGGGACAGGGGAACTCTGGAAACACCATATATTTT
TRBV13	.	TRBJ1-6	.	13	CASSLDSNSPLHF	TGTGCCAGCAGCCTCGATAGTAATTCACCCCTCCACTTT
TRBV9	.	TRBJ2-7	.	16	CASSPHNPREGGEQYF	TGTGCCAGCAGCCCCCACAATCCCCGGGAAGGAGGCGAGCAGTACTTC
TRBV6-1	.	TRBJ1-2	.	15	CASSEGGALYYGYTF	TGTGCCAGCAGTGAAGGCGGGGCCCTATACTATGGCTACACCTTC
TRBV7-9	TRBD1	TRBJ2-3	.	14	CASGRDRSTDTQYF	TGTGCCAGCGGCCGGGACAGGAGCACAGATACGCAGTATTTT
TRBV3-1/TRBV3-2	.	TRBJ2-2	.	14	CASSQVLASGELFF	TGTGCCAGCAGCCAAGTATTAGCATCCGGGGAGCTGTTTTTT
TRBV6-5	.	TRBJ1-5	.	13	CASEDRSNQPQHF	TGTGCCAGTGAGGACAGAAGCAATCAGCCCCAGCATTTT
TRBV28	.	TRBJ1-1	.	13	CASSLSVKGEAFF	TGTGCCAGCAGCTTAAGCGTAAAAGGAGAAGCTTTCTTT
TRBV6-4	TRBD1	TRBJ1-2	.	14	CASSAGQGSGGYTF	TGTGCCAGCAGTGCTGGACAGGGATCCGGTGGCTACACCTTC
TRBV27	.	TRBJ1-1	.	16	CASSFRGRARNTEAFF	TGTGCCAGCAGTTTCAGGGGACGGGCCAGGAACACTGAAGCTTTCTTT
TRBV7-6	TRBD1	TRBJ1-4	.	17	CASSLTGTVATNEKLFF	TGTGCCAGCAGCTTAACCGGGACAGTTGCAACTAATGAAAAACTGTTTTTT
TRBV24-1	TRBD2	TRBJ2-5	.	16	CATSDGGGGAWETQYF	TGTGCCACCAGTGATGGCGGCGGGGGGGCCTGGGAGACCCAGTACTTC
TRBV5-1	TRBD1	TRBJ1-4	.	15	CASSLEGQGSEKLFF	TGCGCCAGCAGCTTGGAGGGACAGGGTTCTGAAAAACTGTTTTTT
TRBV2	.	TRBJ1-1	.	13	CATQRLGNTEAFF	TGTGCCACCCAGAGGTTGGGGAACACTGAAGCTTTCTTT
TRBV15	TRBD1	TRBJ2-1	many	15	CATSRGQGTYNEQFF	TGTGCCACCAGCAGAGGACAGGGGACGTACAATGAGCAGTTCTTC
TRBV7-6	.	TRBJ2-1	.	15	CASTPFGGLDNEQFF	TGTGCCAGCACCCCTTTCGGGGGGCTAGACAATGAGCAGTTCTTC
TRBV7-2	.	TRBJ1-1	once	14	CASSLLGGQAEAFF	TGTGCCAGCAGCTTACTCGGGGGGCAGGCCGAAGCTTTCTTT
TRBV6-5	TRBD1	TRBJ1-4	.	13	CASSRTGVDGLFF	TGTGCCAGCAGTAGAACAGGGGTTGATGGACTGTTTTTT
TRBV2	.	TRBJ2-3	.	12	CASTYSTSSQYF	TGTGCCAGCACCTACTCGACTAGTTCTCAGTATTTT
TRBV7-9	TRBD1	TRBJ2-2	.	16	CASSHRTGPNTGELFF	TGTGCCAGCAGCCACCGGACAGGGCCGAACACCGGGGAGCTGTTTTTT
TRBV18	.	TRBJ2-5	.	17	CASSPRTAILGQETQYF	TGTGCCAGCTCACCAAGGACAGCAATCCTAGGACAAGAGACCCAGTACTTC
TRBV2	.	TRBJ2-3	.	16	CASSQPRGARTDTQYF	TGTGCCAGCAGTCAGCCTCGGGGGGCCCGCACAGATACGCAGTATTTT
TRBV6-5	.	TRBJ1-4	.	13	CASRMTANEKLFF	TGTGCCAGCAGGATGACAGCTAATGAAAAACTGTTTTTT
TRBV28	.	TRBJ1-1	.	14	CASTAGVPNTEAFF	TGTGCTAGCACGGCAGGGGTTCCGAACACTGAAGCTTTCTTT
TRBV21-1	.	TRBJ2-1	.	18	CASSTAPLTSGRYNEQFF	TGTGCCAGCAGCACGGCACCACTAACAAGCGGGCGGTACAATGAGCAGTTCTTC
TRBV5-6	TRBD1	TRBJ1-2	.	13	CASSLAFRDSYTF	TGTGCCAGCAGCTTGGCCTTCAGGGACAGTTACACCTTC
TRBV6-6	.	TRBJ2-2	.	16	CASSYPSRGNTGELFF	TGTGCCAGCAGTTACCCATCTAGGGGGAACACCGGGGAGCTGTTTTTT
TRBV28	TRBD1	TRBJ2-7	.	14	CASRTGTGPYEQYF	TGTGCCAGCAGAACCGGGACAGGGCCCTACGAGCAGTACTTC
TRBV5-1	TRBD1	TRBJ2-7	.	13	CASGTGGSYEQYF	TGCGCCAGCGGGACAGGGGGCTCCTACGAGCAGTACTTC
TRBV6-5	TRBD1	TRBJ2-7	once	15	CASSPRDRRSYEQYF	TGTGCCAGCAGTCCACGGGACAGGCGCTCCTACGAGCAGTACTTC
TRBV10-3	TRBD1	TRBJ2-7	.	14	CAAGGDPLLYEQYF	TGTGCCGCAGGGGGCGACCCCCTATTATACGAGCAGTACTTC
TRBV29-1	TRBD1	TRBJ1-1	.	11	CSVEGTVEAFF	TGCAGCGTTGAGGGGACAGTAGAAGCTTTCTTT
TRBV25-1	.	TRBJ2-3	.	15	CASSELGGSTDTQYF	TGTGCCAGCAGTGAACTAGGAGGTAGCACAGATACGCAGTATTTT
TRBV7-2	TRBD2	TRBJ2-7	once	13	CASSFGLAYEQYF	TGTGCCAGCAGCTTCGGACTAGCCTACGAGCAGTACTTC
TRBV6-5	TRBD1	TRBJ1-2	once	13	CASRRGQDYGYTF	TGTGCCAGCAGGAGGGGACAGGACTATGGCTACACCTTC
TRBV18	.	TRBJ2-1	.	14	CASSPQGGIDEQFF	TGTGCCAGCTCACCCCAGGGGGGCATCGATGAGCAGTTCTTC
TRBV11-2	TRBD1	TRBJ2-2	.	14	CASTLTGAPGELFF	TGTGCCAGCACCCTTACAGGGGCGCCCGGGGAGCTGTTTTTT
TRBV5-6	.	TRBJ2-7	few	12	CASARNGYEQYF	TGTGCCAGCGCCCGGAACGGGTACGAGCAGTACTTC
TRBV2	.	TRBJ2-3	.	15	CASSQQGMSTDTQYF	TGTGCCAGCAGCCAGCAGGGGATGAGCACAGATACGCAGTATTTT
TRBV12-3/TRBV12-4	.	TRBJ1-3	.	12	CASSSGGNTIYF	TGTGCCAGCAGTTCCGGGGGGAACACCATATATTTT
TRBV18	.	TRBJ1-1	.	13	CASTGSRNTEAFF	TGTGCCAGCACAGGGAGTCGGAACACTGAAGCTTTCTTT
TRBV13	.	TRBJ2-2	.	12	CASSKELRELFF	TGTGCCAGCAGCAAAGAACTCAGGGAGCTGTTTTTT
TRBV5-1	.	TRBJ2-2	few	14	CASTTQGNTGELFF	TGCGCCAGCACCACTCAGGGAAACACCGGGGAGCTGTTTTTT
TRBV11-2	.	TRBJ1-4	.	13	CASSLAGVEKLFF	TGTGCCAGCAGCTTAGCAGGGGTCGAAAAACTGTTTTTT
TRBV16	TRBD1	TRBJ1-4	.	16	CASSQRQGRTNEKLFF	TGTGCCAGCAGCCAAAGACAGGGTCGGACTAATGAAAAACTGTTTTTT
TRBV30	.	TRBJ2-1	.	15	CAWSVRQSVRGEQFF	TGTGCCTGGAGTGTCAGACAGTCCGTTAGGGGTGAGCAGTTCTTC
TRBV18	TRBD1	TRBJ1-2	.	17	CASSPFIPGQGEDGYTF	TGTGCCAGCTCACCATTCATACCGGGACAGGGGGAAGATGGCTACACCTTC